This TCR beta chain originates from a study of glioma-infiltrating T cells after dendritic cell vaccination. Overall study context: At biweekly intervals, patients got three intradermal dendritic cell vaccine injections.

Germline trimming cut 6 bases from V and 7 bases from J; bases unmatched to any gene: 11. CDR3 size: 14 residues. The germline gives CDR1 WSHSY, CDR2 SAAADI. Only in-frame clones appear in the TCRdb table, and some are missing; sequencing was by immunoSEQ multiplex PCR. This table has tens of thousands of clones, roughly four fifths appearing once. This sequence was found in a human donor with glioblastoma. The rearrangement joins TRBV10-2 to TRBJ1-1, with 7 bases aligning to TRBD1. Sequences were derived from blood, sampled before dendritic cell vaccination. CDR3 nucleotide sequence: TGCGCCAGCAGCGACCCAGACAGGGCCCTTGAAGCTTTCTTT. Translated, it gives CASSDPDRALEAFF.